The clone carrying this T cell receptor (beta chain) appeared many times. Its target is unknown. Only newly diagnosed hyperthyroidism patients aged 18 to 65, with under 2 months' duration, were enrolled. The sequenced template was RNA, covering the TCR beta CDR3 region. First-round RT-PCR relied on HTBI primers, and a second-round multiplex PCR came next. TCRdb ran MiXCR on the multiplex PCR reads and lists one entry per CDR3 protein. The data contain 500,000 to 600,000 distinct CDR3 sequences, approximately 35% of them singletons. This sample is drawn from a study of Graves' ophthalmopathy and Graves' hyperthyroidism. V trimming: 2 bases; J trimming: 4 bases; junction bases outside the gene matches: 4. CDR3 length: 15 amino acids. CDR1 and CDR2 from the germline V gene are DFQATT and SNEGSKA (reference sequence). Study-level results: A classifier, a 13-signature model, separated ophthalmopathy from stable hyperthyroidism with 87.88% sensitivity and around 80% specificity. Most expanded clonotypes from thyroid (those above 0.001 frequency) were also found in blood.

The sequencing sample was made of peripheral blood or thyroid tissue (not recorded which). The chain couples TRBV20-1 to TRBJ2-2; TRBD1 agrees at 10 bases. The source of this sequence is an adult man with Graves' hyperthyroidism. The CDR3 DNA reads TGCAGTGCTAGACGACAGGGGGCAGCCACCGGGGAGCTGTTTTTT. It translates to CSARRQGAATGELFF.